This TCR beta chain was sequenced during a study of CD8+ T cells in alopecia areata (dated by TCRdb to the late 2010s). Regarding the complete study: To study T cell clonal expansion in alopecia areata, the researchers applied high-throughput TCRbeta sequencing to both the C3H/HeJ mouse model and human patients. immunoSEQ multiplex PCR using 35 Vbeta forward primers and 13 Jbeta reverse primers was used to amplify TCRbeta CDR3 regions. RNA was obtained with the PAXgene miRNA kit for fixed scalp, the miRNeasy kit for PBMCs, and the RNeasy kit for mouse skin. Scalp tissue and sorted CD4+ and CD8+ peripheral blood T cells from patchy and totalis/universalis alopecia areata patients and from healthy controls were covered by human TCRbeta sequencing. Scalp clonality was compared among normal scalp (n=4), patchy alopecia areata scalp (n=8), and alopecia totalis/universalis scalp (n=8). Overall study outcomes, separate from this receptor: TCR sequences shared between patients were less clear than in mice, possibly partly because of HLA diversity in the patient population. Resident alphabeta T cells in normal human skin are also sequenced, complicating scalp TCR repertoire analysis, unlike mouse skin dominated by gammadelta T cells. Compared with normal scalp, lesional scalp, particularly in alopecia totalis/universalis, had higher clonality and more expanded CD8+ clones, which suggests antigenic drive.

For this clone: Which antigen it targets is not known. No much larger clone is present one base from it, and per-base qualities are unavailable.

Trimming takes 3 bases from V and 4 bases from J, and the germline ends sit 10 bases apart. CDR1 and CDR2 are drawn from the germline V gene: SQVTM, ANQGSEA. From cysteine to phenylalanine, the CDR3 is 13 amino acids long. The only DNA kept is the CDR3, 39 bases in frame from the first base. Receptor amplification or capture employed the immunoSEQ multiplex PCR assay. To provide template for TCR sequencing, every sample had RNA extracted and reverse transcribed into cDNA. SuperScript III was used for first-strand cDNA synthesis, primed with a 2:1 mix of oligo-dT and random hexamers. A synthetic immune receptor repertoire was used to gauge amplification bias, and whatever bias remained was removed computationally. Concerning the study's data processing: Raw reads were preprocessed to remove errors, and CDR3 was defined according to IMGT conventions as the region from the conserved cysteine to phenylalanine. To get clonality, Shannon entropy was normalized by log2 of the number of productive unique TCRs and the result was subtracted from 1. CD4 or CD8 identity of scalp clones was inferred by cross-referencing scalp TCRbeta sequences with sorted blood CD4 and CD8 repertoires. TCRdb obtained this table from immuneACCESS and retained in-frame rearrangements with V and J assigned. These tables miss some clones; where compared with another copy, unresolved V genes account for less than half of the shortfall, and the remainder is unexplained. The DNA gave D and trimming, while V, J and clone size come from that table. The table for this sample lists approximately 130,000 clones; around 50% of them were counted only once. The ten largest account for under 12% of the sample.

Lesional scalp punch biopsies and peripheral blood were obtained from alopecia areata patients. PBMCs were separated by density centrifugation and stained for CD3, CD4 and CD8, after which CD4+ and CD8+ T cells were sorted on a FACSAria. The untreated alopecia areata patients were recruited through a multicenter biomarker study. In roughly five patients from the biomarker study, the blood CD8+ T cells went through an additional sort into NKG2D-low and NKG2D-high fractions. This clonotype was obtained from a human donor with alopecia areata. The source material was NKG2D-low CD8+ T cells sorted from blood. The cell subset or site tag for this specimen amounts to: sorted CD8+ NKG2D-low blood T cells. The chain was built from TRBV29-1 and TRBJ2-1; the D segment cannot be called with confidence. The encoded CDR3 is CSVEWTSYNEQFF. DNA sequence: TGCAGCGTTGAGTGGACCTCTTACAATGAGCAGTTCTTC.